This TCR beta chain was sequenced during a study of blood T cells in healthy people across ages. Alongside a J-beta primer mix, a sample-barcoded 5' primer served in a second PCR lasting roughly 6 to 11 cycles. TCRdb analysed the 5' RACE reads with MiXCR anew, one entry per CDR3 protein. The data contain some 700,000 distinct CDR3 sequences, 22% of them singletons. This clonotype showed up just a few times. The receptor was derived from an older man in good health. The sequencing input was blood.

The CDR3 DNA reads as TGCAGTGCTAAGACGGCTAGCGGGGGGTCCTACGAGCAGTACTTC. It encodes CSAKTASGGSYEQYF. The V gene is TRBV20-1, the J gene TRBJ2-7, with 11 bases identical to TRBD2. V was clipped by 4 bases and J by 1 base; unmatched bases: 6. The CDR3 has 15 residues. Looked up from germline, CDR1 is DFQATT and CDR2 is SNEGSKA (reference sequence).